Shown below are 5 T cell receptor beta chains from a single sample sequenced in a study of T-cell reconstitution after alpha-beta-depleted transplantation in children. Researchers prepared the TCRbeta library using unique molecular identifiers, the study reports. TCRdb called the PCR reads again in MiXCR, with one record for every CDR3 protein. This sample has around 71,000 distinct CDR3 sequences, with about 7% found just once. The sample was PBMCs from the stem cell graft donor, taken from the stem cell graft. The receptors originated from a human donor who donated a stem cell graft to a child with acute lymphoblastic leukemia.

This clonotype came up many times. At one end, the junction sequence differs from germline, possibly due to a read error. This chain connects TRBV15 to TRBJ2-2; D is perhaps TRBD1 (6 bases). CDR3 length: 16 residues. Germline-derived CDR1 and CDR2 are LNHNV and YYDKDF (reference sequence). The CDR3 sequence is CATRDPDKRDTGDLFF. The CDR3 coding sequence is TGTGCCACAAGGGACCCGGACAAGAGGGACACCGGGGATCTGTTTTTT.

This clonotype was picked up many times. The chain combines TRBV9 with TRBJ2-5, with D uncertain. Trimming pared 3 bases from V and 5 bases from J, leaving 17 bases between. The CDR3 consists of 15 residues. Germline CDR1 and CDR2: SGDLS and YYNGEE. CDR3 sequence (DNA): TGTGCCAGCAGCGAACATTCCGAGCGCCGGGAGACCCAGTACTTC. Protein product: CASSEHSERRETQYF.

The sample holds many counts of this clonotype. The chain uses TRBV24-1 and TRBJ2-5, with 7 nucleotides matching TRBD1. The CDR3 has 16 amino acids. The germline V gene encodes CDR1 KGHDR and CDR2 SFDVKD. V gave up 4 bases and J gave up 3 bases; unmatched junction bases: 10. CDR3 residues: CATSDSRDSYKETQYF. CDR3 in DNA: TGTGCCACCAGTGACTCCCGGGACAGCTACAAAGAGACCCAGTACTTC.

This clonotype showed up many times. The chain joins TRBV29-1 to TRBJ1-2; D call uncertain. The germline V gene encodes CDR1 SQVTM and CDR2 ANQGSEA. Trimming pared 7 bases from V and 8 bases from J, leaving 26 bases between. There are 15 residues in the CDR3. The CDR3 spells CSADVLSPGIQGYTF. DNA of the CDR3: TGCAGCGCTGACGTGTTGAGTCCGGGGATACAAGGCTACACCTTC.

This clonotype was counted many times. V is TRBV2 and J is TRBJ2-6, with 8 bases aligning to TRBD1. This CDR3 region has 17 residues. V gave up 7 bases and J gave up 3 bases; unmatched junction bases: 11. CDR1 is SNHLY, CDR2 FYNNEI, per germline. CDR3 nucleotide sequence: TGTGCCAGCATTGGGGTGCAGGGGGCTTTTGGGGCCAACGTCCTGACTTTC. Translating it yields CASIGVQGAFGANVLTF.